These 13 T cell receptor beta chains came from one sample sequenced in a study of T cells expressing NK-cell markers. TCRdb reworked the 5' RACE reads into one entry per CDR3 protein, no DNA. This repertoire includes about 370,000 distinct CDR3 sequences. The sample comprised blood T cells: a sorted CD56 or NKG2C T cell subset, CD4+ or CD8+ T cells, or bulk PBMC T cells (not recorded which). These receptors were taken from a woman in her forties or fifties in good health.

This chain connects TRBV14 to TRBJ1-1. Germline V gene lookup returns CDR1 SGHDN and CDR2 FVKESK. There are 17 residues in the CDR3. CDR3: CASSLFINRLMNTEAFF.

The chain employs TRBV29-1 and TRBJ1-1; TCRdb calls TRBD1, which cannot be checked without DNA. The CDR3 totals 11 residues. From germline, CDR1 is SQVTM and CDR2 ANQGSEA. The CDR3 is CSVGFGKEAFF.

V gene TRBV5-1 combines with J gene TRBJ1-1; there is no DNA to check the TCRdb D call of TRBD1. The germline V gene has CDR1 SGHRS and CDR2 YFSETQ. This CDR3 region has 12 residues. The chain's CDR3 is CASRLDREDAFF.

The chain couples TRBV6-6 to TRBJ2-5; TCRdb's D call, TRBD1, is unchecked because there is no DNA. Looked up from germline, CDR1 is MNHNY and CDR2 is SVGAGI (reference sequence). This CDR3 has 13 amino acids. CDR3 amino acids: CASSPTGGQTQYF.

The CDR3 region is CSARRQGGHEQYF. The chain employs TRBV20-1 and TRBJ2-7; the TCRdb call, TRBD1, lacks DNA for checking. Germline V gene lookup returns CDR1 DFQATT and CDR2 SNEGSKA (reference sequence). The CDR3 is 13 amino acids.

The chain employs TRBV5-1 and TRBJ2-1. The CDR3 runs to 16 residues. Germline assignment: CDR1 SGHRS and CDR2 YFSETQ. The CDR3 is CASSFFSIGVNGEQFF.

J is TRBJ2-7 and V is TRBV5-1; TCRdb selects TRBD1, and the lack of DNA leaves this call unchecked. Germline CDR1 SGHRS, CDR2 YFSETQ. The CDR3 has 14 residues. CDR3: CASRPTVNSYEQYF. Full variable domain (remainder filled in from reference TRBV5-1 and TRBJ2-7): KAGVTQTPRYLIKTRGQQVTLSCSPISGHRSVSWYQQTPGQGLQFLFEYFSETQRNKGNFPGRFSGRQFSNSRSEMNVSTLELGDSALYLCASRPTVNSYEQYFGPGTRLTVT.

V is TRBV5-1 and J is TRBJ2-1. Germline-derived CDR1 and CDR2 are SGHRS and YFSETQ. The CDR3 sequence is 15 residues long. The CDR3: CASSSLNPTRNEQFF.

This chain joins TRBV15 and TRBJ2-1; TCRdb selects TRBD2, and the lack of DNA leaves this call unchecked. Germline V gives CDR1 LNHNV, CDR2 YYDKDF (reference sequence). CDR3 length: 16 amino acids. CDR3: CATSARLAGSYNEQFF.

The chain employs TRBV11-2 and TRBJ2-1; TCRdb names TRBD2, which stays unverified in the absence of DNA. The germline V gene encodes CDR1 SGHAT and CDR2 FQNNGV. The CDR3 has 19 residues. CDR3 region: CASSLGEAGLGFAYNEQFF. Full variable domain (outside the CDR3, taken from reference TRBV11-2 and TRBJ2-1): EAGVAQSPRYKIIEKRQSVAFWCNPISGHATLYWYQQILGQGPKLLIQFQNNGVVDDSQLPKDRFSAERLKGVDSTLKIQPAKLEDSAVYLCASSLGEAGLGFAYNEQFFGPGTRLTVL.

This CDR3 reads CSVGRTSGRAYEQFF. The chain links TRBV29-1 to TRBJ2-1; lacking DNA, the TRBD2 call made by TCRdb goes unchecked. Germline assignment: CDR1 SQVTM and CDR2 ANQGSEA. The CDR3 totals 15 residues.

V and J are TRBV20-1 and TRBJ1-5. Germline values: CDR1 DFQATT, CDR2 SNEGSKA (reference sequence). The CDR3 extends over 14 amino acids. The CDR3 reads CSAIGQGGGQPQHF.

This sequence joins TRBV12-3 or TRBV12-4 and TRBJ2-3; TCRdb's D gene call, TRBD2, goes unchecked for lack of DNA. This CDR3 is built from 14 residues. The CDR3 sequence: CASTRSGTTDTQYF.